This T cell receptor (beta chain) was recovered during a study of cytomegalovirus exposure and HLA in healthy donors. Study-wide findings and caveats: Despite most TCR sequences being rare, some public TCRs occurred in many donors. Reported findings show TCR beta sequences accurately forecast HLA-A and HLA-B alleles in most subjects. Most of the CMV-associated TCR beta chains (in a later analysis) appeared to be HLA-restricted.

The length of the CDR3 is 15 residues. Trimming left V 0 bases short and J 6 bases short, with 13 bases between. Germline CDR1 and CDR2: SGDLS and YYNGEE. On this clone itself: Its antigen is unknown.

In the PCR, 60 Vbeta and 13 Jbeta primers were used. The protocol was immunoSEQ multiplex PCR, while the TCRdb copy is restricted to in-frame clones and leaves out a portion. Found here are a few hundred thousand clones, about 93% of them singletons; the top ten hold about 1.7%. This TCR derives from a girl aged 2-10 years in good health and CMV-seronegative. The chain uses TRBV9 and TRBJ1-5; TRBD1 is a possible D gene (5 bases). Sequencing was done on a sample of PBMCs. CDR3 coding DNA: TGTGCCAGCAGCGTAGATGACAGTCACGGTCAGCCCCAGCATTTT. It encodes CASSVDDSHGQPQHF. Full variable domain (missing parts from reference TRBV9 and TRBJ1-5): DSGVTQTPKHLITATGQRVTLRCSPRSGDLSVYWYQQSLDQGLQFLIQYYNGEERAKGNILERFSAQQFPDLHSELNLSSLELGDSALYFCASSVDDSHGQPQHFGDGTRLSIL.